The clone carrying this TCR beta chain was seen a single time. Its antigen remains unknown. This specimen belongs to a study of cytomegalovirus exposure and HLA in healthy donors. About the study: The Caucasian-associated ancestry cluster held 65% to 85% of 398 genotyped donors.

PCR involved 60 Vbeta and 13 Jbeta primers. Sequencing was performed with immunoSEQ multiplex PCR; in TCRdb, only in-frame clones are kept and a portion is missing. Of some 170,000 clones detected, 80% to 90% appear once; the ten largest clones hold around 10%. The CDR3 covers 14 residues. Trimming removed 7 bases from V and 4 bases from J; junction bases left unmatched: 6. From germline, CDR1 is LNHNV and CDR2 YYDKDF (reference sequence). The donors comprised healthy bone marrow donors. Study results and limitations: A later analysis showed HLA-associated TCR beta chains outstripping equally common others in clonal expansion. It has been reported that TCR beta sequences accurately predicted the HLA-A and HLA-B alleles of most subjects.

Material for sequencing was PBMCs. The receptor's source is a man aged 50 or older in good health and CMV-seropositive. This rearrangement joins TRBV15 to TRBJ1-2; 10 bases map to TRBD1. The chain's CDR3 is CATTSTGGFYGYTF. In nucleotides, the CDR3 is TGTGCCACCACTTCGACAGGGGGCTTCTATGGCTACACCTTC.